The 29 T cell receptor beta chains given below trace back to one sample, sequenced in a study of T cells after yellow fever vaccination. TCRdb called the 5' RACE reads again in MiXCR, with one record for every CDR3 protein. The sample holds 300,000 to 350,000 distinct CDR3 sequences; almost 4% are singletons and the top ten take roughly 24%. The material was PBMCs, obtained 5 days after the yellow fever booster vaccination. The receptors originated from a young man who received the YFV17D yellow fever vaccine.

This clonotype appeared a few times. In nucleotides, the CDR3 is TGTGCCAGCAGCTTAGGGGGGTCTTTGGAGACCCAGTACTTC. Amino acid sequence: CASSLGGSLETQYF. This chain uses TRBV7-2 with TRBJ2-5, with D tentatively TRBD1 or TRBD2 (5 bases each). This CDR3 comprises 14 residues. V was pared by 1 base and J by 5 bases, with 11 bases between. Germline loops: CDR1 SGHTA, CDR2 FQGNSA.

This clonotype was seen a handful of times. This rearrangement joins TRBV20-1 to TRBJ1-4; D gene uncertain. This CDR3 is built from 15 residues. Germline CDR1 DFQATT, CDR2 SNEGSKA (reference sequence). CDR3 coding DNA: TGCAGCCCCGGGCCAAGTCCCGCAACTAATGAAAAACTGTTTTTT. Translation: CSPGPSPATNEKLFF.

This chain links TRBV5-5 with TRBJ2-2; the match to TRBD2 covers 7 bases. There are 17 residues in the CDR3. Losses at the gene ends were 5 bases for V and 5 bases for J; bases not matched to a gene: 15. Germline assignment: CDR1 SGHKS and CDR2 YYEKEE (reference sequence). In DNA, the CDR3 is TGTGCCAGCAGGGATTTAATTAGACGGGGAGGGACCGGGGAGCTGTTTTTT. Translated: CASRDLIRRGGTGELFF.

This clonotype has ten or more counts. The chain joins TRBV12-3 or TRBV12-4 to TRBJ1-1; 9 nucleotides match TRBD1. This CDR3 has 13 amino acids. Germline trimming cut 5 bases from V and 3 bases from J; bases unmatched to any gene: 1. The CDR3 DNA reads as TGTGCCAGCAGTCGGACAGGGGACACTGAAGCTTTCTTT. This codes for CASSRTGDTEAFF.

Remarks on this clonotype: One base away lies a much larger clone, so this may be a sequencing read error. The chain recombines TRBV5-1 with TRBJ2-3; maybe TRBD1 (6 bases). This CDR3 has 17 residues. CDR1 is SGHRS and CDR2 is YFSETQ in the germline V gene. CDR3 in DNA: TGCGCCAGCAGCACAGGGTGTCCTGGGGGCTGCACAGATACGCACTATTTT. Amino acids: CASSTGCPGGCTDTHYF.

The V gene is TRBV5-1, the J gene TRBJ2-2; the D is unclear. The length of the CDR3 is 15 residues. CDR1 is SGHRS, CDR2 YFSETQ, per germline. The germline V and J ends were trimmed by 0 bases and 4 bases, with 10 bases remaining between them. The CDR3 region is CASSLDTSFTGELFF. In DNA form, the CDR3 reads TGCGCCAGCAGCTTGGATACATCCTTCACCGGGGAGCTGTTTTTT.

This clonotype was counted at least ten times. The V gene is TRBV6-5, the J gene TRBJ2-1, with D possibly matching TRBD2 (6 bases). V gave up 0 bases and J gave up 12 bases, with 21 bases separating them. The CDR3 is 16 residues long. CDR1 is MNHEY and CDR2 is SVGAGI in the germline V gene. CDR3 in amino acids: CASSYSMRVVGRGQFF. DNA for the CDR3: TGTGCCAGCAGTTACTCGATGAGGGTGGTCGGGCGGGGGCAGTTCTTC.

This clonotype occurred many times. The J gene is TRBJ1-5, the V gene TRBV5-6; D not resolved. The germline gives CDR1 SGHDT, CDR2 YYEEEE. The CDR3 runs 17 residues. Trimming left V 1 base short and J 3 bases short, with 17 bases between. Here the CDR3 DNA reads TGTGCCAGCAGCTTGTCTGGGGTCATAGGTGACAATCAGCCCCAGCATTTT. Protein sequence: CASSLSGVIGDNQPQHF.

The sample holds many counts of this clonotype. DNA for the CDR3: TGCGCCAGCAGCCACGGGGGGAGGCCAGATACGCAGTATTTT. It yields the protein CASSHGGRPDTQYF. The gene calls are TRBV4-1 and TRBJ2-3; 7 bases fit TRBD2. Germline V CDR1 and CDR2: MGHRA, YSYEKL. V lost 3 bases and J lost 4; bases outside the gene matches: 4. This CDR3 comprises 14 residues.

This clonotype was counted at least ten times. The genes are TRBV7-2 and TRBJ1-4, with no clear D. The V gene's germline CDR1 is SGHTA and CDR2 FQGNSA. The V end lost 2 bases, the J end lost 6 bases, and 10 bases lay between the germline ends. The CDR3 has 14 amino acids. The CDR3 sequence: CASSLRMMDEKLFF. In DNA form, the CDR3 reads TGTGCCAGCAGCTTACGCATGATGGATGAAAAACTGTTTTTT.

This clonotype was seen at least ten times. As DNA, the CDR3 is TGTGCCAGCAGAGAGAGCTCTGGGGCCAACGTCCTGACTTTC. This sequence encodes CASRESSGANVLTF. V and J are TRBV11-2 and TRBJ2-6; D call uncertain. The CDR3 has 14 amino acids. Trimming removed 6 bases from V and 0 bases from J, with 6 bases in between. The germline V gene has CDR1 SGHAT and CDR2 FQNNGV.

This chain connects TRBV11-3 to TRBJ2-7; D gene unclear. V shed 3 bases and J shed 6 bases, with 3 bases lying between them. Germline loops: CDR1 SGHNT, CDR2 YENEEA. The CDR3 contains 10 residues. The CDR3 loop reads CASSLGEQYV. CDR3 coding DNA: TGTGCCAGCAGCTTGGGCGAGCAGTACGTC.

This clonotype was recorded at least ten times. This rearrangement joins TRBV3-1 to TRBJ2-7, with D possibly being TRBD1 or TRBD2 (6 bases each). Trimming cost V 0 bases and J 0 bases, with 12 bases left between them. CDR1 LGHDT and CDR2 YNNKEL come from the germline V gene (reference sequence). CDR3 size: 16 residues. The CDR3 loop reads CASSQDEGGCSYEQYV. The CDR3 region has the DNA TGTGCCAGCAGCCAAGATGAAGGGGGGTGCTCCTACGAGCAGTACGTC.

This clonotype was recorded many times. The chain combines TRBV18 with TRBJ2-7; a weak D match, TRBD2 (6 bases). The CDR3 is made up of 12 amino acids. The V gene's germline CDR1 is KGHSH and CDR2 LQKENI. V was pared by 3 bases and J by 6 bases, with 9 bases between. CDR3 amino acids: CASSPSGGEQYV. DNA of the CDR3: TGTGCCAGCTCACCCTCCGGGGGCGAGCAGTACGTC.

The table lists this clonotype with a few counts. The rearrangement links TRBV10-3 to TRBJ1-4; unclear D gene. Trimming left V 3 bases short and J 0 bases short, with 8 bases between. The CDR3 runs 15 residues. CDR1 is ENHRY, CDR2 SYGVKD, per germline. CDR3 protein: CAISEWVATNEKLFF. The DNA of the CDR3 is TGTGCCATCAGTGAATGGGTGGCAACTAATGAAAAACTGTTTTTT.

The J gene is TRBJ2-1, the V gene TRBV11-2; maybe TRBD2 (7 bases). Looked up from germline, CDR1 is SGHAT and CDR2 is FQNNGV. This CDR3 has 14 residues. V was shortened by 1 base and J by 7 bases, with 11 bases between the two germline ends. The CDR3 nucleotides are TGTGCCAGCAGCTTAGGGGGGGGCTTAAATGAGCAGTTCTTC. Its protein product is CASSLGGGLNEQFF.

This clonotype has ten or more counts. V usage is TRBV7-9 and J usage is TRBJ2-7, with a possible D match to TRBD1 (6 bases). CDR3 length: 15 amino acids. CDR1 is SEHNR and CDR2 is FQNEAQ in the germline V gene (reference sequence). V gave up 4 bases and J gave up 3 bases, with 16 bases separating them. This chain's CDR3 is CASSSPARGHYEQYF. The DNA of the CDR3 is TGTGCCAGCAGCTCGCCCGCCAGGGGACACTACGAGCAGTACTTC.

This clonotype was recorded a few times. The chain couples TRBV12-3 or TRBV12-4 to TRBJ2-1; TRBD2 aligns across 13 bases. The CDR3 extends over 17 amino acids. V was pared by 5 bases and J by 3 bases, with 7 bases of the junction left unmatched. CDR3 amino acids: CASSRRLAGGFYNEQFF. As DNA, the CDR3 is TGTGCCAGCAGTCGTAGACTAGCGGGGGGTTTCTACAATGAGCAGTTCTTC.

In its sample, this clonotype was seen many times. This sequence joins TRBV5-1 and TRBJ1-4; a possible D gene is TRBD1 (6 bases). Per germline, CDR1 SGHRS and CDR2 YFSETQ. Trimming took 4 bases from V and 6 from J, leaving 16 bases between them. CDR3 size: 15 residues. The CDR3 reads CASSPFLGADEKLFF. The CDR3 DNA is TGCGCCAGCAGCCCCTTTCTGGGGGCCGATGAAAAACTGTTTTTT.

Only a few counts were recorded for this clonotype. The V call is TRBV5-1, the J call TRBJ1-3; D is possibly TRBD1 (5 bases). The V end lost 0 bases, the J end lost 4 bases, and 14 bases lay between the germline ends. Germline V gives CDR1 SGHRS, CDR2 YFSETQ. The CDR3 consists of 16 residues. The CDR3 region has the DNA TGCGCCAGCAGCTTGGAGAAGGGGTCGACAGGAAACACCATATATTTT. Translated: CASSLEKGSTGNTIYF.

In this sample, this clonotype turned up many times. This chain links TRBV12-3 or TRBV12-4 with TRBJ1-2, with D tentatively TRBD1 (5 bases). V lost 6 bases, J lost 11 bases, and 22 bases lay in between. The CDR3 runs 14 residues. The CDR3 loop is CASSRQTEGIGYTF. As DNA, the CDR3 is TGTGCCAGCAGCCGACAGACGGAGGGGATCGGGTACACCTTC.

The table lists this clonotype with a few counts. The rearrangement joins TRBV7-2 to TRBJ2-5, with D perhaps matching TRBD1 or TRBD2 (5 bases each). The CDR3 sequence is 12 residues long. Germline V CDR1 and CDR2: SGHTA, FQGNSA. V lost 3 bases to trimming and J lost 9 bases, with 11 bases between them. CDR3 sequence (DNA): TGTGCCAGCAGCTTTGATTTGGGGGCCCAGTACTTC. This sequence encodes CASSFDLGAQYF. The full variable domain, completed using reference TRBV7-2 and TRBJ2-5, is GAGVSQSPSNKVTEKGKDVELRCDPISGHTALYWYRQSLGQGLEFLIYFQGNSAPDKSGLPSDRFSAERTGGSVSTLTIQRTQQEDSAVYLCASSFDLGAQYFGPGTRLLVL.

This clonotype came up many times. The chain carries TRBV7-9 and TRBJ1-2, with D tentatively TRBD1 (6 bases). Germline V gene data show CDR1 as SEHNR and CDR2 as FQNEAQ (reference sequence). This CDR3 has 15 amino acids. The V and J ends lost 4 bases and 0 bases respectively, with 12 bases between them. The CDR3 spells CASSSTRGSNYGYTF. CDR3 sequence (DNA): TGTGCCAGCAGCTCTACCAGGGGTTCTAACTATGGCTACACCTTC.

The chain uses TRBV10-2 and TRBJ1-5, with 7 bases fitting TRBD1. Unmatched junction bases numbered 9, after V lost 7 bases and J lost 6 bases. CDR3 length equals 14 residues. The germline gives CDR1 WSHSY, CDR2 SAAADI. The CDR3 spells CASTDRARGQPQHF. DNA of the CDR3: TGCGCCAGCACCGACAGGGCCCGCGGTCAGCCCCAGCATTTT.

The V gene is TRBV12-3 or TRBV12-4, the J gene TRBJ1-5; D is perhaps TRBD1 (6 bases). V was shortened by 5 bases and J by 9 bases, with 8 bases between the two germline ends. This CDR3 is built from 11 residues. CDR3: CASSLRGPQHF. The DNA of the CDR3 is TGTGCCAGCAGTCTCAGGGGGCCCCAGCATTTT.

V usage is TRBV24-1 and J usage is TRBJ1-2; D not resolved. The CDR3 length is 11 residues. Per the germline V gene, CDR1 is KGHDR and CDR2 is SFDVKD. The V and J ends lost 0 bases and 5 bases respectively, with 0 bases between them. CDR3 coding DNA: TGTGCCACCAGTGATTTGTATGGCTACACCTTC. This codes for CATSDLYGYTF.

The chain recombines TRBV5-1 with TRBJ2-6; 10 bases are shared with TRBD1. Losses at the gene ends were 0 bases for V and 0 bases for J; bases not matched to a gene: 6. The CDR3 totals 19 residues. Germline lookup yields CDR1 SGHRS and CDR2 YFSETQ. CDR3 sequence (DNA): TGCGCCAGCAGCTTGGTCCCGGGACAGGGGAGCTCTGGGGCCAACGTCCTGACTTTC. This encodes CASSLVPGQGSSGANVLTF. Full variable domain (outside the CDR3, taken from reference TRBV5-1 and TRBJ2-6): KAGVTQTPRYLIKTRGQQVTLSCSPISGHRSVSWYQQTPGQGLQFLFEYFSETQRNKGNFPGRFSGRQFSNSRSEMNVSTLELGDSALYLCASSLVPGQGSSGANVLTFGAGSRLTVL.

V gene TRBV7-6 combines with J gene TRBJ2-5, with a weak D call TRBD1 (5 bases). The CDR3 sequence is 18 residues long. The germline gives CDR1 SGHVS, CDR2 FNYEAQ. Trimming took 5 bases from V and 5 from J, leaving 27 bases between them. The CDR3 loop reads CASSPIEGASAGRETQYF. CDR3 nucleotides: TGTGCCAGCAGCCCCATAGAAGGGGCCTCGGCTGGGCGGGAGACCCAGTACTTC.

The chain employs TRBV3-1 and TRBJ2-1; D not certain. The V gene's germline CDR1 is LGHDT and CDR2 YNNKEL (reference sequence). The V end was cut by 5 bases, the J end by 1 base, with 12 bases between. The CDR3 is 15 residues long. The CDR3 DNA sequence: TGTGCCAGCAGCAAAAACAGTAGGTCCTACAATGAGCAGTTCTTC. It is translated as CASSKNSRSYNEQFF.